This entry lists 18 T cell receptor beta chains sequenced from one sample in a study of T cells in Graves' hyperthyroidism and ophthalmopathy. Template material for amplifying TCR beta CDR3 regions consisted of RNA transcripts. The study used the HTBI primer set for a first-round RT-PCR of the TCR CDR3. TCRdb analysed the multiplex PCR reads with MiXCR anew, one entry per CDR3 protein. The sample carries 200,000 to 250,000 distinct CDR3 sequences, about a sixth recorded once. The specimen sequenced was blood. Receptors originate from a man in his fifties with Graves' hyperthyroidism.

This clonotype showed up many times. The chain uses TRBV20-1 and TRBJ2-5, with unresolved D. Trimming removed 0 bases from V and 7 bases from J, with 6 bases in between. CDR1 and CDR2 (germline): DFQATT, SNEGSKA (reference sequence). This CDR3 comprises 11 residues. The CDR3 nucleotides read TGCAGTGCTAGAGATCGCGGGACCCAGTACTTC. Translated, it gives CSARDRGTQYF.

This clonotype was seen many times. This chain uses TRBV2 with TRBJ1-5; TRBD1 matches at 11 bases. CDR3 length: 15 residues. Trimming took 5 bases from V and 5 from J; bases not matched to a gene: 5. CDR1 is SNHLY and CDR2 is FYNNEI in the germline V gene. DNA of the CDR3: TGTGCCAGCAGTTCCGGGACAGGGGGTTATCAGCCCCAGCATTTT. It translates to CASSSGTGGYQPQHF.

The V and J genes are TRBV27 and TRBJ2-7, with D perhaps TRBD2 (5 bases). This CDR3 is built from 14 residues. V was shortened by 2 bases and J by 4 bases, with 12 bases between the two germline ends. CDR1 MNHEY and CDR2 SMNVEV come from the germline V gene (reference sequence). This CDR3 is CASSLAGKIYEQYF. CDR3 in DNA: TGTGCCAGCAGTTTAGCCGGGAAAATTTACGAGCAGTACTTC.

The chain recombines TRBV5-1 with TRBJ2-1, with 9 positions matching TRBD2. V gave up 3 bases and J gave up 2 bases; unmatched junction bases: 6. In germline, CDR1 is SGHRS, CDR2 YFSETQ. CDR3 length: 16 amino acids. The CDR3 nucleotides read TGCGCCAGCAGCTCTCTAGCGGGACTGACCTACAATGAGCAGTTCTTC. Its protein product is CASSSLAGLTYNEQFF.

This clonotype was observed many times. V gene TRBV28 combines with J gene TRBJ2-7; 9 bases are shared with TRBD1. V shed 5 bases and J 3 bases; nucleotides not matched to a gene: 5. Germline lookup yields CDR1 MDHEN and CDR2 SYDVKM. The CDR3 has 14 amino acids. The CDR3 DNA reads TGTGCCAGCAGTCCTATGACAGGGGGCTACGAGCAGTACTTC. Protein sequence: CASSPMTGGYEQYF.

This clonotype was observed at least ten times. This chain links TRBV7-8 with TRBJ2-5; D unresolved. CDR3 length: 16 amino acids. The ends were cut back, 1 base at V and 4 bases at J, with 16 bases in the middle. Germline V gene sequence: CDR1 SGHVS, CDR2 FQNEAQ. Written as DNA, the CDR3 is TGTGCCAGCAGCTTAGACGGGCCCTTTGCCCTAGAGACCCAGTACTTC. Amino acid sequence: CASSLDGPFALETQYF. Full variable domain (outside the CDR3, taken from reference TRBV7-8 and TRBJ2-5): GAGVSQSPRYKVAKRGQDVALRCDPISGHVSLFWYQQALGQGPEFLTYFQNEAQLDKSGLPSDRFFAERPEGSVSTLKIQRTQQEDSAVYLCASSLDGPFALETQYFGPGTRLLVL.

This clonotype has a count of ten or more. The chain joins TRBV20-1 to TRBJ2-7, with 8 bases matching TRBD1. The V segment lost 1 base and the J segment 3 bases; nucleotides outside the gene matches: 2. Germline assignment: CDR1 DFQATT and CDR2 SNEGSKA (reference sequence). The CDR3 is 13 residues long. The CDR3 region is CSARADRDYEQYF. DNA for the CDR3: TGCAGTGCTAGAGCGGACAGGGACTACGAGCAGTACTTC.

This clonotype was seen a few times. J is TRBJ2-3 and V is TRBV7-6, with TRBD1 matching 9 bases. The CDR3 is 16 amino acids. The trim removed 5 bases at V and 2 bases at J, leaving 8 bases unmatched. Germline CDR1 and CDR2: SGHVS and FNYEAQ. CDR3 residues: CASSPRTGVTTDTQYF. The DNA for the CDR3 is TGTGCCAGCAGCCCACGGACAGGGGTTACCACAGATACGCAGTATTTT.

This sequence joins TRBV4-3 and TRBJ2-1; D is possibly TRBD1 or TRBD2 (5 bases each). Trimming took off 1 base at V and 4 bases at J, with 11 bases between the two ends. Germline-derived CDR1 and CDR2 are LGHNA and YSLEER. This CDR3 is built from 15 residues. CDR3 sequence: CASSQAVGDYNEQFF. The CDR3 nucleotides are TGCGCCAGCAGCCAAGCCGTGGGGGATTACAATGAGCAGTTCTTC.

This CDR3 is CSVGGGQGLTGELFF. The CDR3 bases are TGCAGCGTCGGAGGGGGACAGGGGCTCACCGGGGAGCTGTTTTTT. This chain uses TRBV29-1 with TRBJ2-2; 10 nucleotides match TRBD1. V shed 6 bases and J 4 bases; nucleotides not matched to a gene: 8. The CDR3 extends over 15 amino acids. The V gene's germline CDR1 is SQVTM and CDR2 ANQGSEA.

As for this clonotype: A much larger clone is a single base away; this may be a read error. As the CDR3 is not closed by the conserved phenylalanine or tryptophan, this likely results from a read error. CDR3 protein: CATSRDRRTSYAFL. The CDR3 DNA is TGTGCCACCAGCAGAGATCGAAGGACATCCTACGCTTTCCTT. V usage is TRBV15 and J usage is TRBJ1-1; tentative D call: TRBD1 (5 bases). The CDR3 runs to 14 residues. The V and J ends lost 0 bases and 11 bases respectively, with 16 bases between them. Per the germline V gene, CDR1 is LNHNV and CDR2 is YYDKDF (reference sequence).

Comments on this clonotype: This may stem from a read error, because a much larger clone lies one nucleotide away. The chain has TRBV18 and TRBJ1-4, with D uncertain. CDR1 and CDR2 from the germline V gene are KGHSH and LQKENI. The CDR3 consists of 12 residues. The DNA of the CDR3 is TGTGCCGGCTCACCACTGGATGAAAAACTGTTTTTT. It yields the protein CAGSPLDEKLFF.

This clonotype was seen a handful of times. The V gene is TRBV12-3 or TRBV12-4, the J gene TRBJ2-3; D unclear. The CDR3 loop spans 15 amino acids. V was clipped by 3 bases and J by 1 base, with 11 bases between them. CDR3 nucleotide sequence: TGTGCCAGCAGTTTTGGGCCGGAAGGCACAGATACGCAGTATTTT. Its protein is CASSFGPEGTDTQYF.

The chain carries TRBV7-3 and TRBJ2-2; D is undetermined. The CDR3 contains 13 residues. From germline, CDR1 is SGHTA and CDR2 FQGTGA. The V end lost 0 bases, the J end lost 5 bases, and 4 bases lay between the germline ends. The CDR3 is CASSLTSTGELFF. CDR3 sequence (DNA): TGTGCCAGCAGCTTAACTAGTACCGGGGAGCTGTTTTTT.

This clonotype was recorded once. With a much larger clone just one base away, this may be a read error. This chain connects TRBV6-4 to TRBJ2-7, with D perhaps matching TRBD2 (6 bases). V dropped 5 bases and J dropped 4 bases, with 21 bases sitting between them. The CDR3 sequence is 16 residues long. CDR1 is MRHNA, CDR2 SNTAGT, per germline. The chain's CDR3 is CASSPGGEGPAYEQYF. For the CDR3, the DNA is TGTGCCAGCAGTCCCGGAGGGGAAGGGCCCGCTTACGAGCAGTACTTC.

The rearrangement uses TRBV11-3 and TRBJ2-2; 8 nucleotides agree with TRBD1. This CDR3 is built from 17 residues. CDR1 is SGHNT, CDR2 YENEEA, per germline. V dropped 1 base and J dropped 2; count of bases not matched to a gene: 6. CDR3 in amino acids: CASSLGRQGSNTGELFF. In nucleotides, the CDR3 is TGTGCCAGCAGCTTAGGAAGACAGGGGTCAAACACCGGGGAGCTGTTTTTT.

This clonotype came up many times. The rearrangement uses TRBV7-2 and TRBJ2-5; tentative D call: TRBD2 (6 bases). Per germline, CDR1 SGHTA and CDR2 FQGNSA. This CDR3 comprises 18 residues. The germline V and J ends were trimmed by 2 bases and 1 base, with 20 bases remaining between them. CDR3 sequence reads: CASSLRGRELAVQETQYF. For the CDR3, the DNA is TGTGCCAGCAGCTTAAGGGGCCGGGAACTAGCAGTCCAAGAGACCCAGTACTTC.

This clonotype occurred a few times. V and J are TRBV2 and TRBJ2-2; 7 nucleotides line up with TRBD2. Germline V CDR1 and CDR2: SNHLY, FYNNEI. CDR3 size: 15 residues. J gave up 6 bases and V 4 bases, and 8 bases lay outside the gene matches. This chain's CDR3 is CASSVLGEGAGELFF. The CDR3 nucleotides are TGTGCCAGCAGTGTTTTGGGGGAGGGTGCCGGGGAGCTGTTTTTT.